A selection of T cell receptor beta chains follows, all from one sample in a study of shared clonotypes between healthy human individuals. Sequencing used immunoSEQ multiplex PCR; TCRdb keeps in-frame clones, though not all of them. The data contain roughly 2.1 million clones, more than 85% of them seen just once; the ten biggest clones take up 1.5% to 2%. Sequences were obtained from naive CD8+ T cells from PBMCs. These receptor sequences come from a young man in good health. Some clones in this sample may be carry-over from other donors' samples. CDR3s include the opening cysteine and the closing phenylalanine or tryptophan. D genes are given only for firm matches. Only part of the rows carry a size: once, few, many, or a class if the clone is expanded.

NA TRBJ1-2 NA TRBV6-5 CASSYFRQDGYTF TGTGCCAGCAGTTACTTCAGACAGGATGGCTACACCTTC
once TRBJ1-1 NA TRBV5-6 CASSLAVGPEPGEAFF TGTGCCAGCAGCTTGGCCGTAGGGCCCGAACCCGGTGAAGCTTTCTTT
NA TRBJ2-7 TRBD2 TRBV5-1 CASSLAGTSGPPAHYEQYF TGCGCCAGCAGCTTGGCCGGGACTAGCGGGCCTCCAGCTCACTACGAGCAGTACTTC
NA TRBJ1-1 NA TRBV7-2 CASSLTGWGTEAFF TGTGCCAGCAGCTTAACGGGTTGGGGCACTGAAGCTTTCTTT
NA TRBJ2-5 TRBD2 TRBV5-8 CASSLAGLGLETQYF TGTGCCAGCAGCTTGGCAGGACTAGGTCTGGAGACCCAGTACTTC
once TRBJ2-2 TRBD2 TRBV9 CASKLGTSGGELFF TGTGCCAGCAAACTCGGGACTAGCGGCGGGGAGCTGTTTTTT
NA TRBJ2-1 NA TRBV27 CASSPHAQYNEQFF TGTGCCAGCAGTCCCCACGCGCAATACAATGAGCAGTTCTTC
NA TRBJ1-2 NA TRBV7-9 CASSLTGDGYGYTF TGTGCCAGCAGCTTAACCGGGGACGGCTATGGCTACACCTTC
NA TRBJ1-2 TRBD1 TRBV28 CASSLDRGSEGYTF TGTGCCAGCAGTTTGGACAGGGGGTCCGAGGGCTACACCTTC
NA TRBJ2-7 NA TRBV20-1 CSASMGIEQYF TGCAGTGCGAGTATGGGAATCGAGCAGTACTTC
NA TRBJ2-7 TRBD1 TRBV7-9 CASGGQGYEQYF TGTGCCAGTGGGGGACAGGGGTACGAGCAGTACTTC
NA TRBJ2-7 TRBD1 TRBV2 CASSWTSGTGLTDEQYF TGTGCCAGCAGCTGGACCTCCGGGACAGGGTTAACAGACGAGCAGTACTTC
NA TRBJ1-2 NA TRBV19 CASSSGPDLYGYTF TGTGCCAGTAGCTCAGGGCCTGACCTCTATGGCTACACCTTC
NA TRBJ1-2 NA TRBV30 CAWNLEIYGYTF TGTGCCTGGAACCTAGAAATATATGGCTACACCTTC
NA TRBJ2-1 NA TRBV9 CASHSELSGSYNEQFF TGTGCCAGCCACTCTGAGCTTAGCGGATCCTACAATGAGCAGTTCTTC
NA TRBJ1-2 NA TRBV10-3 CAISEGGGGYGYTF TGTGCCATCAGTGAAGGGGGTGGGGGCTATGGCTACACCTTC
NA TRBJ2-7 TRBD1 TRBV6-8 CASSFNGQGSSYEQYF TGTGCCAGCAGTTTCAATGGACAGGGATCCTCCTACGAGCAGTACTTC
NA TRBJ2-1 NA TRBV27 CASSFEPKDQERDEQFF TGTGCCAGCAGTTTCGAGCCTAAGGACCAAGAGAGGGATGAGCAGTTCTTC
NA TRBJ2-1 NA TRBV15 CATSRAGGVYNEQFF TGTGCCACCAGCAGAGCTGGGGGCGTGTACAATGAGCAGTTCTTC
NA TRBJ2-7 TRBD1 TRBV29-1 CSAAGGQGAVYEQYF TGCAGCGCAGCAGGAGGACAGGGGGCTGTCTACGAGCAGTACTTC
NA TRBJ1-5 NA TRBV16 CASVPRAYSNQPQHF TGTGCCAGCGTCCCTCGGGCCTATAGCAATCAGCCCCAGCATTTT
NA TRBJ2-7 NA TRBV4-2 CASSQDLSGSYEQYF TGTGCCAGCAGCCAAGATTTGAGCGGATCCTACGAGCAGTACTTC
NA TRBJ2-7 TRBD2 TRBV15 CATSRAGLAPSYEQYF TGTGCCACCAGCAGAGCTGGACTAGCGCCCTCCTACGAGCAGTACTTC
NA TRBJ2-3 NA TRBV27 CATGTGDTQYF TGTGCCACCGGGACGGGAGATACGCAGTATTTT
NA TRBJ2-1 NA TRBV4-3 CASSQASGFNEQFF TGCGCCAGCAGCCAAGCCTCGGGGTTCAATGAGCAGTTCTTC
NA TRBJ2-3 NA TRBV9 CASTKQGGRTDTQYF TGTGCCAGCACCAAACAGGGCGGGCGCACAGATACGCAGTATTTT
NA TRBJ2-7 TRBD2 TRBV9 CASSPSLGRGHEQYF TGTGCCAGCAGCCCCTCCCTAGGGAGGGGTCACGAGCAGTACTTC
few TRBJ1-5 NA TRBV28 CASQRTASNQPQHF TGTGCCAGTCAGAGGACAGCTAGCAATCAGCCCCAGCATTTT
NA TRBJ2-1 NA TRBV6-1 CASSEYPQKGNEQFF TGTGCCAGCAGTGAGTACCCCCAAAAGGGGAATGAGCAGTTCTTC
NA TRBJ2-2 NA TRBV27 CASSPYSGLSGELFF TGTGCCAGCAGTCCGTACAGCGGGCTGTCCGGGGAGCTGTTTTTT
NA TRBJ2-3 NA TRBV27 CASSLSGGLGDTQYF TGTGCCAGCAGTTTATCCGGGGGGCTAGGAGATACGCAGTATTTT
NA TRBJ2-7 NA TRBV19 CASSNAVYEQYF TGTGCCAGTAGTAACGCCGTTTACGAGCAGTACTTC
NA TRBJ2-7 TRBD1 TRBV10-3 CAIRPGGANYEQYF TGTGCCATCAGGCCAGGGGGCGCAAACTACGAGCAGTACTTC